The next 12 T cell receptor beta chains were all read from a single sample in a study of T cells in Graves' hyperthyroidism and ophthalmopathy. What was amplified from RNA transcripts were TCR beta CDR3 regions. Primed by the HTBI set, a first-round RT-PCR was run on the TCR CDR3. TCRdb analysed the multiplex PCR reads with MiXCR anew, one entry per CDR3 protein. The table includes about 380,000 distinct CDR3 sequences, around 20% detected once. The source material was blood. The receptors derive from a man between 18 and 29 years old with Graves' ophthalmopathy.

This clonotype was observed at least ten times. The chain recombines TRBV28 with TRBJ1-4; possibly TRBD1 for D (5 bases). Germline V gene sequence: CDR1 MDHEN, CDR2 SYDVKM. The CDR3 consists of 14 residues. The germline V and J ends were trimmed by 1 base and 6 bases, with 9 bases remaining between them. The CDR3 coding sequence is TGTGCCAGCAGTTTATCAGGGTTACATGAAAAACTGTTTTTT. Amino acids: CASSLSGLHEKLFF.

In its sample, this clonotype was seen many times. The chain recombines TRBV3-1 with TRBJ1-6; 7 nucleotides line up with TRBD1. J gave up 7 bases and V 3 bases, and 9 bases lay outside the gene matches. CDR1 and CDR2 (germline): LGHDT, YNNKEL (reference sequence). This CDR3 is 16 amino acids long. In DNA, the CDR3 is TGTGCCAGCAGCCAGGGTCGACAGGGAGGGAATTCACCCCTCCACTTT. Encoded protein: CASSQGRQGGNSPLHF.

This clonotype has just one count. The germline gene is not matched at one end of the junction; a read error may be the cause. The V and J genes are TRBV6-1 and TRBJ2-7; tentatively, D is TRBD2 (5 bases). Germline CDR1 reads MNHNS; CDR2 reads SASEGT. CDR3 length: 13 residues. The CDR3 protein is CASRSGSSYVQYF. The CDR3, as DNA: TGTGCCAGCAGATCTGGGAGCTCCTACGTGCAGTACTTC.

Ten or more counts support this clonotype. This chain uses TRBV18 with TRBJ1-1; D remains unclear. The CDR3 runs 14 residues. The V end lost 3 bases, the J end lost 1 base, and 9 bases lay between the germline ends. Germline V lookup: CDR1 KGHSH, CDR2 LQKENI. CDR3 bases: TGTGCCAGCTCACCTGGACCTTGGAACACTGAAGCTTTCTTT. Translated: CASSPGPWNTEAFF.

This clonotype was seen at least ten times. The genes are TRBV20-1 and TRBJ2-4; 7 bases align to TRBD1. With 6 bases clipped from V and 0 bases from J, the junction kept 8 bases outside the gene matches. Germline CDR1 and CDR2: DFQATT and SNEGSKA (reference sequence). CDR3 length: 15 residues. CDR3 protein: CSAHRTGVAKNIQYF. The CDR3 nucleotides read TGCAGTGCCCACAGGACAGGAGTAGCCAAAAACATTCAGTACTTC.

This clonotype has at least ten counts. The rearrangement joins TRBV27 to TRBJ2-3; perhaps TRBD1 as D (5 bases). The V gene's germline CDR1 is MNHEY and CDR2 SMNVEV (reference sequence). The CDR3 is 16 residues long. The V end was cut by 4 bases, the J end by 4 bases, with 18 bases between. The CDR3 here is CASSSPGAGFPDTQYF. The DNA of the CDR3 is TGTGCCAGCAGTTCGCCTGGCGCAGGGTTTCCAGATACGCAGTATTTT.

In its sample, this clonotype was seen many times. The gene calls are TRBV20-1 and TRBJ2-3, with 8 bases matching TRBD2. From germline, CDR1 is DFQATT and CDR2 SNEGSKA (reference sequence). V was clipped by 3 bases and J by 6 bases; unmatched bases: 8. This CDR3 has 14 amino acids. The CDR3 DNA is TGCAGTGCTAGCGCGGGGGGCTCAGGTGATACGCAGTATTTT. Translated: CSASAGGSGDTQYF.

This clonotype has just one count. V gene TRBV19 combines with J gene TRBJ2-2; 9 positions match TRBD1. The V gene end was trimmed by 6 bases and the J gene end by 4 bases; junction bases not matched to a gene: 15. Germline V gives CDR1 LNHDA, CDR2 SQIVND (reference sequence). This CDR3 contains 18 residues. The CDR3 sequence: CASREQGARGLFTGELFF. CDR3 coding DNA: TGTGCCAGTAGAGAACAGGGGGCTAGGGGGCTTTTCACCGGGGAGCTGTTTTTT. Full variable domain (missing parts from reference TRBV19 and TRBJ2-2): DGGITQSPKYLFRKEGQNVTLSCEQNLNHDAMYWYRQDPGQGLRLIYYSQIVNDFQKGDIAEGYSVSREKKESFPLTVTSAQKNPTAFYLCASREQGARGLFTGELFFGEGSRLTVL.

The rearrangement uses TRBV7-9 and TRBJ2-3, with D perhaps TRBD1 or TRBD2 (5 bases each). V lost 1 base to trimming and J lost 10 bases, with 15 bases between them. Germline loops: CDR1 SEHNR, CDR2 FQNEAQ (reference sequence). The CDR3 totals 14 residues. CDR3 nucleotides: TGTGCCAGCAGCTTAGACCTCGTGGGGGTTGCGCAGTATTTT. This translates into CASSLDLVGVAQYF.

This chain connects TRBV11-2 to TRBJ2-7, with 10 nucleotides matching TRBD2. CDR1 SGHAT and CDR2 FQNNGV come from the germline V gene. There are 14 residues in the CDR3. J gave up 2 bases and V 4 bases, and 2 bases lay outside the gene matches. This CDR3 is CASSYTSGAYEQYF. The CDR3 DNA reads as TGTGCCAGCAGCTACACTAGCGGGGCCTACGAGCAGTACTTC. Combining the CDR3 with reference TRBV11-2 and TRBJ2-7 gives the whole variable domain EAGVAQSPRYKIIEKRQSVAFWCNPISGHATLYWYQQILGQGPKLLIQFQNNGVVDDSQLPKDRFSAERLKGVDSTLKIQPAKLEDSAVYLCASSYTSGAYEQYFGPGTRLTVT.

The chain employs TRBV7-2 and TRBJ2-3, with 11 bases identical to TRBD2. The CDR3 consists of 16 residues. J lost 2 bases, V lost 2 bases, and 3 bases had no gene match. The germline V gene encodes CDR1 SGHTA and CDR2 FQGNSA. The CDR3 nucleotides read TGTGCCAGCAGCTTAATGGGACTAGCGGACACAGATACGCAGTATTTT. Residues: CASSLMGLADTDTQYF.

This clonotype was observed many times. The CDR3 region is CAITVTDTQYF. The CDR3 DNA follows: TGTGCCATTACGGTGACAGATACGCAGTATTTT. The rearrangement joins TRBV12-3 or TRBV12-4 to TRBJ2-3; D is uncertain. The CDR3 is 11 residues long. The ends were cut back, 10 bases at V and 3 bases at J, with 8 bases in the middle.